What follows are 32 T cell receptor beta chains derived from one specimen sequenced in a study of technical replicates of blood from a few donors. Some clones are missing from TCRdb's copy, which holds only in-frame ones; the method was immunoSEQ multiplex PCR. The repertoire has 60,000 to 90,000 clones, 80% to 95% of them found once; the top ten carry roughly 0.33%. The sequenced sample consisted of T cells isolated from PBMCs. The source of these receptors is a human donor in good health.

This chain joins TRBV29-1 and TRBJ2-3; 13 bases map to TRBD2. The junction had 8 bases not matched to a gene; V was cut back by 8 bases and J by 6 bases. The length of the CDR3 is 14 residues. Germline CDR1 and CDR2: SQVTM and ANQGSEA. In DNA, the CDR3 is TGCAGCTTCCTGACTAGCGGGAGGATGGATACGCAGTATTTT. Translation gives CSFLTSGRMDTQYF.

The chain joins TRBV9 to TRBJ1-2, with 7 bases fitting TRBD1. Per the germline V gene, CDR1 is SGDLS and CDR2 is YYNGEE. The V segment lost 1 base and the J segment 5 bases; nucleotides outside the gene matches: 8. This CDR3 is built from 15 residues. The DNA of the CDR3 is TGTGCCAGCAGCGTATCCGACAGGGTAGGATATGGCTACACCTTC. It codes for CASSVSDRVGYGYTF.

V usage is TRBV6-5 and J usage is TRBJ1-4; D perhaps matches TRBD1 (5 bases). Germline V lookup: CDR1 MNHEY, CDR2 SVGAGI. Trimming removed 4 bases at V and 8 bases at J, with 14 bases between. CDR3 size: 14 residues. CDR3 in DNA: TGTGCCAGCAGTTCCGCCAGGGTAGGGGAAAAACTGTTTTTT. It specifies CASSSARVGEKLFF.

The chain joins TRBV27 to TRBJ2-7, with 12 bases lining up with TRBD2. Germline loops: CDR1 MNHEY, CDR2 SMNVEV (reference sequence). The ends lost 6 bases at V and 9 bases at J; junction bases unmatched: 9. This CDR3 has 14 residues. The CDR3 bases are TGTGCCAGCAGACCCCGACTAGCGGGAGTCCCGCAGTACTTC. Translation: CASRPRLAGVPQYF.

This clone was observed a handful of times. This chain uses TRBV25-1 with TRBJ1-5; D is possibly TRBD1 (5 bases). The CDR3 extends over 13 amino acids. Germline V gene lookup returns CDR1 MGHDK and CDR2 SYGVNS. Trimming took 5 bases from V and 4 from J, leaving 9 bases between them. CDR3: CASSIGANQPQHF. In nucleotides, the CDR3 is TGTGCCAGCAGTATAGGGGCTAATCAGCCCCAGCATTTT. Using reference TRBV25-1 and TRBJ1-5 for the parts outside the CDR3, the full variable domain is EADIYQTPRYLVIGTGKKITLECSQTMGHDKMYWYQQDPGMELHLIHYSYGVNSTEKGDLSSESTVSRIRTEHFPLTLESARPSHTSQYLCASSIGANQPQHFGDGTRLSIL.

The J gene is TRBJ1-2, the V gene TRBV2; tentatively, D is TRBD1 (5 bases). The CDR3 loop spans 17 amino acids. CDR1 is SNHLY and CDR2 is FYNNEI in the germline V gene. With 0 bases removed from V and 4 bases from J, the gap between germline ends came to 18 bases. CDR3 in DNA: TGTGCCAGCAGTGAAGCAGGAAGAGCAGGGAACAGCTATGGCTACACCTTC. It translates to CASSEAGRAGNSYGYTF.

The chain employs TRBV7-6 and TRBJ2-1; possibly TRBD1 for D (6 bases). The CDR3 runs to 15 residues. Germline V gene lookup returns CDR1 SGHVS and CDR2 FNYEAQ. Trimming removed 1 base from V and 6 bases from J, with 13 bases in between. CDR3 residues: CASSLDPEGGNEQFF. Here the CDR3 DNA reads TGTGCCAGCAGCTTAGACCCGGAAGGGGGCAATGAGCAGTTCTTC.

This rearrangement joins TRBV7-8 to TRBJ1-2; perhaps TRBD1 as D (6 bases). V gave up 1 base and J gave up 4 bases, with 10 bases separating them. Per the germline V gene, CDR1 is SGHVS and CDR2 is FQNEAQ. The CDR3 has 14 amino acids. CDR3 coding DNA: TGTGCCAGCAGCTTAGACGGGGGGCTCTATGGCTACACCTTC. Its protein product is CASSLDGGLYGYTF.

The V call is TRBV7-9, the J call TRBJ1-5; D perhaps matches TRBD1 (5 bases). V gave up 0 bases and J gave up 8 bases, with 14 bases separating them. Germline CDR1 SEHNR, CDR2 FQNEAQ (reference sequence). The CDR3 has 15 amino acids. CDR3 nucleotide sequence: TGTGCCAGCAGCTTAGCGGGGCAGGGCGGGGAGCCCCAGCATTTT. Its translation: CASSLAGQGGEPQHF.

The V gene is TRBV11-2, the J gene TRBJ2-7; D is ambiguous. The ends were cut back, 2 bases at V and 0 bases at J, with 14 bases in the middle. Per germline, CDR1 SGHAT and CDR2 FQNNGV. The CDR3 totals 16 residues. The CDR3 loop is CASSLPKTHSSYEQYF. The CDR3 DNA reads as TGTGCCAGCAGCTTACCAAAGACACATAGCTCCTACGAGCAGTACTTC.

This clone was counted once. J is TRBJ2-7 and V is TRBV5-6, with a tentative D call TRBD1 (6 bases). Germline V gives CDR1 SGHDT, CDR2 YYEEEE. The V end lost 5 bases, the J end lost 6 bases, and 9 bases lay between the germline ends. This CDR3 contains 11 residues. In DNA form, the CDR3 reads TGTGCCAGCAGACAGGGAATCGAGCAGTACTTC. Its protein is CASRQGIEQYF. Supplemented by reference TRBV5-6 and TRBJ2-7, the full variable domain reads DAGVTQSPTHLIKTRGQQVTLRCSPKSGHDTVSWYQQALGQGPQFIFQYYEEEERQRGNFPDRFSGHQFPNYSSELNVNALLLGDSALYLCASRQGIEQYFGPGTRLTVT.

The J gene is TRBJ2-6, the V gene TRBV4-3, with TRBD1 matching 7 bases. CDR1 is LGHNA and CDR2 is YSLEER in the germline V gene. V dropped 1 base and J dropped 2; count of bases not matched to a gene: 5. This CDR3 contains 17 residues. CDR3 amino acids: CASSQGDRVTGANVLTF. The CDR3 DNA reads TGCGCCAGCAGCCAAGGCGACAGGGTAACTGGGGCCAACGTCCTGACTTTC.

The chain is built from TRBV28 and TRBJ2-3, with TRBD2 matching over 12 bases. The germline V gene has CDR1 MDHEN and CDR2 SYDVKM. With V trimmed by 3 bases and J by 2 bases, 3 bases remained unmatched. CDR3 length: 16 residues. The CDR3 coding sequence is TGTGCCAGCAGTTTCACTAGCGGGAGGTACACAGATACGCAGTATTTT. Translation: CASSFTSGRYTDTQYF.

The V and J genes are TRBV6-1 and TRBJ2-1; 9 positions agree with TRBD1. V shed 4 bases, J shed 1 base, and the junction held 8 bases outside the gene matches. Per germline, CDR1 MNHNS and CDR2 SASEGT. CDR3 length equals 17 residues. This chain's CDR3 is CASSANRGPRSYNEQFF. CDR3 DNA: TGTGCCAGCAGTGCTAACAGGGGGCCGCGTTCCTACAATGAGCAGTTCTTC.

This clone was seen only a few times. The same CDR3 can be traced to other DNA sequences in this sample. The genes are TRBV5-1 and TRBJ1-1; D is uncertain. Per germline, CDR1 SGHRS and CDR2 YFSETQ. CDR3 size: 13 residues. The V end lost 0 bases, the J end lost 1 base, and 4 bases lay between the germline ends. Here the CDR3 DNA reads TGCGCCAGCAGCTTGGCCGGGAACACTGAAGCTTTCTTT. Residues: CASSLAGNTEAFF.

This clone has just a few counts. The CDR3 DNA follows: TGCGCCAGCAGCTTGGATCACGGAGGGACTGAAGCTTTCTTT. It is translated as CASSLDHGGTEAFF. J is TRBJ1-1 and V is TRBV5-1, with D uncertain. The V end was cut by 0 bases, the J end by 5 bases, with 11 bases between. CDR1 is SGHRS, CDR2 YFSETQ, per germline. The CDR3 extends over 14 amino acids.

The V call is TRBV30, the J call TRBJ1-5, with D maybe TRBD1 (5 bases). V lost 0 bases and J 4 bases, leaving 13 bases between the germline ends. This CDR3 region has 15 residues. Germline V lookup: CDR1 GTSNPN, CDR2 SVGIG (reference sequence). CDR3 bases: TGTGCCTGGAGTGTATCGGGGGGTTTTAATCAGCCCCAGCATTTT. This codes for CAWSVSGGFNQPQHF.

The V and J genes are TRBV5-1 and TRBJ2-1; TRBD2 agrees at 8 bases. Germline V gene sequence: CDR1 SGHRS, CDR2 YFSETQ. The CDR3 sequence is 15 residues long. Unmatched junction bases numbered 5, after V lost 3 bases and J lost 3 bases. The CDR3 protein is CASSSGLDYYNEQFF. CDR3 nucleotide sequence: TGCGCCAGCAGCTCGGGACTAGACTACTACAATGAGCAGTTCTTC.

V is TRBV9 and J is TRBJ2-1, with 7 bases fitting TRBD1. The V gene end was trimmed by 0 bases and the J gene end by 8 bases; junction bases not matched to a gene: 5. CDR1 is SGDLS and CDR2 is YYNGEE in the germline V gene. There are 14 residues in the CDR3. The CDR3: CASSVEGARDEQFF. The CDR3 nucleotides read TGTGCCAGCAGCGTAGAGGGGGCGCGAGATGAGCAGTTCTTC.

This chain connects TRBV7-9 to TRBJ1-4; 12 bases line up with TRBD1. V trimming: 5 bases; J trimming: 0 bases; junction bases outside the gene matches: 4. The germline V gene encodes CDR1 SEHNR and CDR2 FQNEAQ (reference sequence). The CDR3 extends over 17 amino acids. The CDR3 loop is CASSVGTGGPTNEKLFF. DNA for the CDR3: TGTGCCAGCAGCGTAGGGACAGGGGGCCCAACTAATGAAAAACTGTTTTTT.

This clone was detected only a few times. This chain joins TRBV6-6 and TRBJ2-7, with 8 bases that match TRBD2. CDR1 and CDR2 from the germline V gene are MNHNY and SVGAGI (reference sequence). The CDR3 totals 14 residues. After removal of 1 base from V and 4 bases from J, the junction contained 3 bases not matched to a gene. The CDR3 sequence: CASSYFGTSYEQYF. The CDR3 DNA follows: TGTGCCAGCAGTTACTTCGGGACTAGTTACGAGCAGTACTTC.

The chain has TRBV9 and TRBJ1-3; the match to TRBD1 covers 7 bases. With 0 bases clipped from V and 3 bases from J, the junction kept 3 bases outside the gene matches. The CDR3 covers 15 residues. CDR1 and CDR2 (germline): SGDLS, YYNGEE. The chain's CDR3 is CASSVDRGGGNTIYF. The CDR3 DNA reads as TGTGCCAGCAGCGTAGACAGGGGAGGTGGAAACACCATATATTTT.

The V call is TRBV7-3, the J call TRBJ2-3; 10 bases are shared with TRBD2. CDR1 is SGHTA, CDR2 FQGTGA, per germline. This CDR3 is 16 amino acids long. Losses at the gene ends were 4 bases for V and 6 bases for J; bases not matched to a gene: 10. The CDR3: CASSSLGAGGPDTQYF. CDR3 bases: TGTGCCAGCAGCTCCCTAGGAGCGGGAGGGCCGGATACGCAGTATTTT.

The chain is built from TRBV5-4 and TRBJ1-1; D is uncertain. V was clipped by 0 bases and J by 0 bases, with 6 bases between them. The CDR3 covers 14 residues. Germline V gene data show CDR1 as SGHNT and CDR2 as YYREEE (reference sequence). Here the CDR3 reads CASSLDFMNTEAFF. In nucleotides, the CDR3 is TGTGCCAGCAGCTTGGATTTTATGAACACTGAAGCTTTCTTT.

The V and J genes are TRBV28 and TRBJ2-3; D not resolved. The germline V gene has CDR1 MDHEN and CDR2 SYDVKM. The CDR3 loop spans 11 amino acids. The ends were cut back, 2 bases at V and 7 bases at J, with 4 bases in the middle. DNA for the CDR3: TGTGCCAGCAGTTTAGAGAATACGCAGTATTTT. Encoded protein: CASSLENTQYF.

The sample holds one count of this clone. The rearrangement joins TRBV7-3 to TRBJ2-3; 7 positions agree with TRBD1. CDR3 length: 14 residues. CDR1 is SGHTA, CDR2 FQGTGA, per germline. V was pared by 3 bases and J by 1 base, with 1 base of the junction left unmatched. CDR3 in DNA: TGTGCCAGCAGCTTCGGGACAGGCACAGATACGCAGTATTTT. This translates into CASSFGTGTDTQYF.

The rearrangement uses TRBV4-1 and TRBJ2-3; D gene uncertain. The CDR3 has 14 amino acids. Germline values: CDR1 MGHRA, CDR2 YSYEKL. The germline V and J ends were trimmed by 4 bases and 3 bases, with 11 bases remaining between them. The CDR3 bases are TGCGCCAGCAGCCTTTCCTCTCGGACAGATACGCAGTATTTT. It yields the protein CASSLSSRTDTQYF.

This clone was detected many times. V usage is TRBV5-1 and J usage is TRBJ2-7; 12 positions agree with TRBD2. The CDR3 has 15 residues. CDR1 and CDR2 from the germline V gene are SGHRS and YFSETQ. J gave up 3 bases and V 3 bases, and 4 bases lay outside the gene matches. CDR3 region: CASSWTSGTIYEQYF. In nucleotides, the CDR3 is TGCGCCAGCAGCTGGACTAGCGGGACGATCTACGAGCAGTACTTC.

The V and J genes are TRBV4-2 and TRBJ1-3, with 10 positions matching TRBD1. The CDR3 loop spans 16 amino acids. CDR1 is LGHNA and CDR2 is YNFKEQ in the germline V gene. Germline trimming cut 4 bases from V and 0 bases from J; bases unmatched to any gene: 3. In nucleotides, the CDR3 is TGTGCCAGCAGCCTAGGGACAGGGGACTCTGGAAACACCATATATTTT. Residues: CASSLGTGDSGNTIYF.

This rearrangement joins TRBV6-6 to TRBJ2-2, with 9 nucleotides matching TRBD2. The CDR3 covers 16 residues. Trimming cost V 1 base and J 7 bases; bases outside gene matches: 7. In germline, CDR1 is MNHNY, CDR2 SVGAGI (reference sequence). Here the CDR3 DNA reads TGTGCCAGCAGTTACTATAGCGGGAGTTTCAACGGGGAGCTGTTTTTT. The encoded protein is CASSYYSGSFNGELFF.

The chain recombines TRBV19 with TRBJ1-1, with a weak D call TRBD1 (6 bases). Deletions cut 5 bases from V and 4 bases from J, with 17 bases between. CDR1 and CDR2 from the germline V gene are LNHDA and SQIVND (reference sequence). CDR3 size: 15 residues. The CDR3 loop is CASSVPRGTSTEAFF. The CDR3 region has the DNA TGTGCCAGTAGTGTGCCCAGGGGTACGAGCACTGAAGCTTTCTTT.

The chain uses TRBV10-3 and TRBJ2-7; the D gene is possibly TRBD1 (5 bases). There are 13 residues in the CDR3. Germline V CDR1 and CDR2: ENHRY, SYGVKD. V was pared by 5 bases and J by 2 bases, with 10 bases between. The DNA of the CDR3 is TGTGCCATCAGTATGACAGACACCTACGAGCAGTACTTC. This translates into CAISMTDTYEQYF.